What follows is one T cell receptor beta chain and its context. Per the germline V gene, CDR1 is SNHLY and CDR2 is FYNNEI. The V and J ends lost 4 bases and 8 bases, in that order; junction bases with no gene match: 7. CDR3 size: 14 residues. Generated by immunoSEQ multiplex PCR, the TCRdb table keeps only in-frame clones and is missing some. The sample yields roughly 180,000 clones, around 94% seen once. These data are taken from a study of T cell responses to AZD1222 COVID-19 vaccine. The chain carries TRBV2 and TRBJ2-1, with 8 bases identical to TRBD2. This specimen was peripheral blood, taken 28 days after the second AZD1222 dose. The receptor was isolated from an adult who received the AZD1222 COVID-19 vaccine. This chain's CDR3 is CASSVNLAGYEQFF. CDR3 nucleotides: TGTGCCAGCAGTGTGAATCTAGCGGGTTATGAGCAGTTCTTC. The full variable domain, in which reference TRBV2 and TRBJ2-1 provide the parts outside the CDR3, is EPEVTQTPSHQVTQMGQEVILRCVPISNHLYFYWYRQILGQKVEFLVSFYNNEISEKSEIFDDQFSVERPDGSNFTLKIRSTKLEDSAMYFCASSVNLAGYEQFFGPGTRLTVL.